This T cell receptor beta chain originates from a study of T cell changes during pregnancy in multiple sclerosis. The data were produced by immunoSEQ multiplex PCR, yet TCRdb's version contains in-frame clones alone and is incomplete. The sample has 55,000 to 70,000 clones; 80% to 95% are singletons. The receptor was isolated from a female donor in good health, enrolled as a control in a pregnancy study. Sequenced material: CD8+ T cells from peripheral blood mononuclear cells, taken in the third trimester of pregnancy.

The CDR3 coding sequence is TGTGCCTGGAGTGGGGTGAGCGGGGGGCGGTGGGAGACCCAGTACTTC. Amino acid sequence: CAWSGVSGGRWETQYF. The J gene is TRBJ2-5, the V gene TRBV30; 9 positions match TRBD2. The CDR3 loop spans 16 amino acids. V trimming: 1 base; J trimming: 5 bases; junction bases outside the gene matches: 11. CDR1 and CDR2 (germline): GTSNPN, SVGIG (reference sequence).